A selection of T cell receptor beta chains follows, all from one sample in a study of shared clonotypes between healthy human individuals. Generated by immunoSEQ multiplex PCR, the TCRdb table keeps only in-frame clones and is missing some. The repertoire holds around 600,000 clones, around 96% seen once, with over 0.09% in the top ten. Specimen: naive CD8+ T cells sorted from blood. The receptor set was obtained from a woman in her 30s in good health. Each CDR3 is given with its conserved first and last residue. A D gene is named only where the DNA matches it firmly.

D gene	V gene	J gene	CDR3 protein	CDR3 DNA
.	TRBV28	TRBJ1-3	CASPGPPSGNTIYF	TGTGCCAGCCCAGGGCCCCCGTCGGGAAACACCATATATTTT
.	TRBV14	TRBJ2-5	CASSQGWGTQETQYF	TGTGCCAGCAGCCAAGGTTGGGGTACCCAAGAGACCCAGTACTTC
TRBD1	TRBV6-1	TRBJ2-7	CASSEALPPGTGGYEQYF	TGTGCCAGCAGTGAAGCGTTACCGCCCGGGACAGGGGGGTACGAGCAGTACTTC
.	TRBV19	TRBJ1-4	CASSHPSDTFNEKLFF	TGTGCCAGTAGCCATCCATCGGACACCTTTAATGAAAAACTGTTTTTT
TRBD1	TRBV13	TRBJ2-1	CASSLGPTGGSYNEQFF	TGTGCCAGCAGCTTAGGTCCAACAGGGGGGTCCTACAATGAGCAGTTCTTC
.	TRBV27	TRBJ2-7	CASSSIYEQYF	TGTGCCAGCAGTTCCATCTACGAGCAGTACTTC
TRBD1	TRBV7-2	TRBJ2-1	CASSDRTGGSLGEQFF	TGTGCCAGCAGCGACCGGACAGGGGGCAGTTTAGGTGAGCAGTTCTTC
TRBD1	TRBV7-9	TRBJ1-1	CASSGDRGTPEAFF	TGTGCCAGCAGCGGGGACAGGGGGACCCCTGAAGCTTTCTTT
TRBD1	TRBV4-1	TRBJ2-5	CASSQGTGNDGETQYF	TGCGCCAGCAGCCAAGGGACAGGGAATGATGGGGAGACCCAGTACTTC
TRBD1	TRBV28	TRBJ2-7	CASSFEVTGGGNSPYEQYF	TGTGCCAGCAGTTTTGAAGTAACAGGGGGCGGGAATAGTCCCTACGAGCAGTACTTC
TRBD1	TRBV7-8	TRBJ1-1	CASSLGGTGGDQNTEAFF	TGTGCCAGCAGCTTAGGCGGGACAGGGGGCGATCAGAACACTGAAGCTTTCTTT
.	TRBV11-2	TRBJ2-7	CASSSIFYEQYF	TGTGCCAGCAGCTCCATATTTTACGAGCAGTACTTC
.	TRBV7-9	TRBJ1-2	CASSSRTDIYGYTF	TGTGCCAGCAGCAGTCGGACAGACATCTATGGCTACACCTTC
.	TRBV15	TRBJ2-5	CATSDPGTAAGTQYF	TGTGCCACCAGCGATCCCGGGACTGCCGCAGGGACCCAGTACTTC
.	TRBV28	TRBJ1-1	CASNQPLPTVDTEAFF	TGTGCCAGCAACCAACCCCTACCGACAGTGGACACTGAAGCTTTCTTT
TRBD1	TRBV28	TRBJ1-1	CASSLDRANTEAFF	TGTGCCAGCAGTTTAGACAGGGCGAACACTGAAGCTTTCTTT
TRBD2	TRBV7-9	TRBJ2-7	CASSRPGAGGYEQYF	TGTGCCAGCAGCCGCCCCGGAGCGGGAGGGTACGAGCAGTACTTC
.	TRBV28	TRBJ1-5	CASRVSLRNQPQHF	TGTGCCAGCAGGGTCTCACTACGCAATCAGCCCCAGCATTTT